This entry is about one TCR beta chain. What it binds is unknown. These data are taken from a study of T-cell memory formation after mild COVID-19. Study-level findings and limits: For contracting clones, CD4+ ones sat mainly in CM and EM, CD8+ in EMRA.

TCRdb fed the 5' RACE reads into MiXCR, producing one record per CDR3 protein. This table has 200,000 or so distinct CDR3 sequences, roughly 17% appearing once. This CDR3 has 15 amino acids. The V gene's germline CDR1 is MNHEY and CDR2 SVGEGT. Trimming took 7 bases from V and 1 from J; bases not matched to a gene: 5. Sequencing was performed on PBMCs or a T cell subset sorted from them (not recorded which). This TCR was recovered from an adult woman who had mild COVID-19 (a few samples of this study predate the infection). Cell type and time point are not known. This chain uses TRBV6-2 or TRBV6-3 with TRBJ2-2, with 8 bases matching TRBD1. The CDR3 loop reads CASTWTGLNTGELFF. The CDR3 region has the DNA TGTGCCAGCACATGGACAGGGCTGAACACCGGGGAGCTGTTTTTT.